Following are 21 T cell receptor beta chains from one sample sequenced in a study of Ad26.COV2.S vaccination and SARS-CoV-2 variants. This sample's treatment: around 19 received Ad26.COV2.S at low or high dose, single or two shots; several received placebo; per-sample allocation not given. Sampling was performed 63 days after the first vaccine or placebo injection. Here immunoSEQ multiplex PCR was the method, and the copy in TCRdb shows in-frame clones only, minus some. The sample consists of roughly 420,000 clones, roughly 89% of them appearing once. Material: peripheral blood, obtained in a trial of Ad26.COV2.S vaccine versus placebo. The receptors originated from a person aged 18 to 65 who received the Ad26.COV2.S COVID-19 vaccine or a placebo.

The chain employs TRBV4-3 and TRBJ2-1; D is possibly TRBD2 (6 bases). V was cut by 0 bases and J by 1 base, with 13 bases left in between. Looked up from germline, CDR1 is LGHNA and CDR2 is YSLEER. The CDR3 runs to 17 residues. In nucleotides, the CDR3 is TGCGCCAGCAGCCAAGAATGGCAGCGGGCGTCCTACAATGAGCAGTTCTTC. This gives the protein CASSQEWQRASYNEQFF.

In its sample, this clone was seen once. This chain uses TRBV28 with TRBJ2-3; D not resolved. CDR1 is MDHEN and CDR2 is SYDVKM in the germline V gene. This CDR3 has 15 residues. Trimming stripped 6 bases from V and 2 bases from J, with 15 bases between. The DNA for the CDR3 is TGTGCCAGCAGACTCGCCGCTAGAGTCACAGATACGCAGTATTTT. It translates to CASRLAARVTDTQYF.

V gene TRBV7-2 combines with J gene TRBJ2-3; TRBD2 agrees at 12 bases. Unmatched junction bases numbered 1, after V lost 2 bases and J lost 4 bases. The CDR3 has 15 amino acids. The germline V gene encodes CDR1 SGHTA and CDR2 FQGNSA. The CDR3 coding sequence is TGTGCCAGCAGCTTAACTAGCGGGAGGCCAGATACGCAGTATTTT. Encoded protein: CASSLTSGRPDTQYF.

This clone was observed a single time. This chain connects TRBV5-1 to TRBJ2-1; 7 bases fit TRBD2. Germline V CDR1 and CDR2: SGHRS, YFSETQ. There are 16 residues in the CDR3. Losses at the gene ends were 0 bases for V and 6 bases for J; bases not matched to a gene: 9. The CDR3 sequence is CASSLEGLQHFNEQFF. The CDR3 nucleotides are TGCGCCAGCAGCTTGGAGGGACTACAGCATTTCAATGAGCAGTTCTTC.

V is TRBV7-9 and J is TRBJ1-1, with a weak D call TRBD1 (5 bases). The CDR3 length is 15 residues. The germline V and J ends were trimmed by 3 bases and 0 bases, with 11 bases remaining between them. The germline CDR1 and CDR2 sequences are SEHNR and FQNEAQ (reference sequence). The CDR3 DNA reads TGTGCCAGCAGCTTTATTGCAGGGTTGAACACTGAAGCTTTCTTT. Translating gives CASSFIAGLNTEAFF.

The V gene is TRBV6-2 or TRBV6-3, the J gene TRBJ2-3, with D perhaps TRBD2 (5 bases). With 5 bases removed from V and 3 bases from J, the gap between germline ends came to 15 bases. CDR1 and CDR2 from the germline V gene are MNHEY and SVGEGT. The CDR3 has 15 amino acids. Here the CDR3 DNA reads TGTGCCAGCAGTCGCACCAGGACTCAAACAGATACGCAGTATTTT. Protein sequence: CASSRTRTQTDTQYF.

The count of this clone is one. The CDR3 sequence is CASSRRGLSYNEQFF. The CDR3 DNA follows: TGTGCCAGCAGCCGTCGCGGGCTCTCATACAATGAGCAGTTCTTC. The V call is TRBV3-1 (or the pseudogene TRBV3-2), the J call TRBJ2-1; a weak D match, TRBD2 (5 bases). The germline CDR1 and CDR2 sequences are LGHDT and YNNKEL (reference sequence). V was pared by 4 bases and J by 4 bases, with 14 bases between. This CDR3 has 15 residues.

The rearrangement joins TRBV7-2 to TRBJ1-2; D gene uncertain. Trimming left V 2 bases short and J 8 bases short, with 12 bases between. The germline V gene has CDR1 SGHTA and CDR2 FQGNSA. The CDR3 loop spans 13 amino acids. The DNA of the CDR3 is TGTGCCAGCAGCTTACCCGTCCCAAAGGGCTACACCTTC. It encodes CASSLPVPKGYTF. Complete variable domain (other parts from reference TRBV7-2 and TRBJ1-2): GAGVSQSPSNKVTEKGKDVELRCDPISGHTALYWYRQSLGQGLEFLIYFQGNSAPDKSGLPSDRFSAERTGGSVSTLTIQRTQQEDSAVYLCASSLPVPKGYTFGSGTRLTVV.

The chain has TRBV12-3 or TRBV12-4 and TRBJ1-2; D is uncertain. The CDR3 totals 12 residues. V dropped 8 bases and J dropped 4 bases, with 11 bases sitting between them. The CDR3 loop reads CASLGARYGYTF. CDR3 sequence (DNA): TGTGCCAGCCTTGGAGCCCGCTATGGCTACACCTTC.

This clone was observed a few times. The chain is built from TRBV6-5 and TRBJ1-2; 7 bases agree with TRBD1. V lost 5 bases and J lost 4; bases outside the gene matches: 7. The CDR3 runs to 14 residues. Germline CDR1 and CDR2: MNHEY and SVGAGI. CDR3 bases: TGTGCCAGCAGTCCCGGGCAGGGGGGCTATGGCTACACCTTC. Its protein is CASSPGQGGYGYTF.

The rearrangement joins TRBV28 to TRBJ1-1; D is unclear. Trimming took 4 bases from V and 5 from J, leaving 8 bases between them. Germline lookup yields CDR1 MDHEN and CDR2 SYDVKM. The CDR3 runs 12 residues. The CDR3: CASSWLGTEAFF. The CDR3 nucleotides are TGTGCCAGCAGTTGGTTGGGAACTGAAGCTTTCTTT.

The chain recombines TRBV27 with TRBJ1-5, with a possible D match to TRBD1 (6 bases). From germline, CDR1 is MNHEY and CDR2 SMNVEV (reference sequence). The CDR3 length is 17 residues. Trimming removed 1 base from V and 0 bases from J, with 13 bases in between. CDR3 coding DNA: TGTGCCAGCAGTTTATTCTCGGACAGCCATAGCAATCAGCCCCAGCATTTT. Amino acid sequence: CASSLFSDSHSNQPQHF.

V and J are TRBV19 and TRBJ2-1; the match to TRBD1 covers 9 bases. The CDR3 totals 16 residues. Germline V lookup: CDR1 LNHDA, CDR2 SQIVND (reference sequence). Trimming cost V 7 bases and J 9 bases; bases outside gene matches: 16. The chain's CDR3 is CASKALGQGRRGEQFF. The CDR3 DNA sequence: TGTGCCAGTAAGGCACTAGGACAGGGGCGTAGGGGTGAGCAGTTCTTC.

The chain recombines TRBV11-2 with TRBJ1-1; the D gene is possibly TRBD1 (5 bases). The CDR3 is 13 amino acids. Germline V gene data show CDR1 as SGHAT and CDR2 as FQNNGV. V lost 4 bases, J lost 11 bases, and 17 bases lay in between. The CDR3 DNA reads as TGTGCCAGCAGCTCCAGGGAGGGGCGGGTGGCTTTCTTT. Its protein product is CASSSREGRVAFF.

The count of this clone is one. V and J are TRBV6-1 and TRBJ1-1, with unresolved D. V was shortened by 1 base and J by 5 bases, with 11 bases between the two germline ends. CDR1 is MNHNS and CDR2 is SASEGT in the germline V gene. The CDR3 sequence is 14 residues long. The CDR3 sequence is CASSEEWGWTEAFF. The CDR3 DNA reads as TGTGCCAGCAGTGAAGAATGGGGTTGGACTGAAGCTTTCTTT.

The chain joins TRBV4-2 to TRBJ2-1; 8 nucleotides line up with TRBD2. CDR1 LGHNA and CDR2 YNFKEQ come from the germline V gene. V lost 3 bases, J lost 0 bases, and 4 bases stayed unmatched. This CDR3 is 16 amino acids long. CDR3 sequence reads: CASSHTSGSSYNEQFF. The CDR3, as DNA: TGTGCCAGCAGCCACACTAGCGGTAGCTCCTACAATGAGCAGTTCTTC.

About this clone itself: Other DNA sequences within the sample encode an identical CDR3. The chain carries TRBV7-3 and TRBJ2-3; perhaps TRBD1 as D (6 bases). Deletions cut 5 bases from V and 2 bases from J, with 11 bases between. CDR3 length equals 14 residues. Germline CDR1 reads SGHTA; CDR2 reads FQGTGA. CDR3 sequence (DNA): TGTGCCAGCAGCCCCGGGACATTCACAGATACGCAGTATTTT. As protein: CASSPGTFTDTQYF. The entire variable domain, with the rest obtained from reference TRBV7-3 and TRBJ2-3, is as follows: GAGVSQTPSNKVTEKGKYVELRCDPISGHTALYWYRQSLGQGPEFLIYFQGTGAADDSGLPNDRFFAVRPEGSVSTLKIQRTERGDSAVYLCASSPGTFTDTQYFGPGTRLTVL.

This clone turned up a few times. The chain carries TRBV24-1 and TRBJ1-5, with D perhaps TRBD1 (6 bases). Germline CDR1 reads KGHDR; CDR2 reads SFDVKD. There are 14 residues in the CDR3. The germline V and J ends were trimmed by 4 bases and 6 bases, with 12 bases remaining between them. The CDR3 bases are TGTGCCACCAGTGACAAACAGGGAGCTCAGCCCCAGCATTTT. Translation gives CATSDKQGAQPQHF.

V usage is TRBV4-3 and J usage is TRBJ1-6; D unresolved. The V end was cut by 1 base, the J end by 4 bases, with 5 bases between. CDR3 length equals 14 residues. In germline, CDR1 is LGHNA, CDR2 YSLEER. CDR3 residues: CASSQGVYNSPLHF. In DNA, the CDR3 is TGCGCCAGCAGCCAAGGGGTGTATAATTCACCCCTCCACTTT.

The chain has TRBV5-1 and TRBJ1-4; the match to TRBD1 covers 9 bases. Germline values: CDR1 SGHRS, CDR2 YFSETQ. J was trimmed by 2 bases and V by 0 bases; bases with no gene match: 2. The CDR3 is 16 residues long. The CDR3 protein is CASSLVGTGTNEKLFF. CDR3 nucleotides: TGCGCCAGCAGCTTGGTGGGGACAGGGACTAATGAAAAACTGTTTTTT.

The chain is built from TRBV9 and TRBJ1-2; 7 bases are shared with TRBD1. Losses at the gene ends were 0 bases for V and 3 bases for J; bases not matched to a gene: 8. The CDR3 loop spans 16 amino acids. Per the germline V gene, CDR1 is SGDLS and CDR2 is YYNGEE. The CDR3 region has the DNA TGTGCCAGCAGCGTAGCGAGGACAGGACTTGACTATGGCTACACCTTC. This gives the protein CASSVARTGLDYGYTF.